These 25 T cell receptor beta chains originate from one sample sequenced in a study of long-term antiretroviral therapy in people with HIV. Sequencing relied on immunoSEQ assay v3.0, run at survey level. TCRdb's copy holds only in-frame clones and misses some; the assay was immunoSEQ multiplex PCR. The sample records around 26,000 clones, approximately 93% being singletons. Sequences were derived from unsorted PBMCs, sampled 7.6 years after starting antiretroviral therapy. The source of these receptors is a middle-aged woman with HIV.

The V and J genes are TRBV2 and TRBJ1-5, with D possibly TRBD1 on 5 matching bases. From germline, CDR1 is SNHLY and CDR2 FYNNEI. The CDR3 loop spans 13 amino acids. V shed 7 bases and J shed 2 bases, with 9 bases lying between them. The CDR3 loop is CASKLQGNQPQHF. In DNA form, the CDR3 reads TGTGCCAGCAAACTACAGGGCAATCAGCCCCAGCATTTT.

This chain joins TRBV9 and TRBJ2-3; D perhaps matches TRBD1 (5 bases). This CDR3 is 13 amino acids long. V dropped 9 bases and J dropped 2 bases, with 13 bases sitting between them. Germline loops: CDR1 SGDLS, CDR2 YYNGEE. The CDR3 nucleotides are TGTGCCACCTCTGACAGATACACAGATACGCAGTATTTT. Translating it yields CATSDRYTDTQYF.

The CDR3 DNA sequence: TGTGCCAGCAGCAACGGACAGGGGAACTATGGCTACACCTTC. Translation gives CASSNGQGNYGYTF. V gene TRBV11-1 combines with J gene TRBJ1-2; TRBD1 matches 9 bases. Germline V gene data show CDR1 as SGHAT and CDR2 as FQDESV (reference sequence). Trimming cost V 5 bases and J 2 bases; bases outside gene matches: 3. The CDR3 is 14 amino acids.

The chain carries TRBV4-3 and TRBJ2-7; the D gene is possibly TRBD2 (5 bases). This CDR3 spans 17 amino acids. Germline lookup yields CDR1 LGHNA and CDR2 YSLEER. Trimming cost V 0 bases and J 3 bases, with 18 bases left between them. The DNA of the CDR3 is TGCGCCAGCAGCCAAGATCTGAGCGGCGGACCGTACTACGAGCAGTACTTC. Residues: CASSQDLSGGPYYEQYF.

V usage is TRBV4-1 and J usage is TRBJ1-2; D gene ambiguous. The CDR3 totals 15 residues. Germline lookup yields CDR1 MGHRA and CDR2 YSYEKL. The V gene lost 1 base and the J gene lost 4 bases, with 13 bases spanning the gap. The CDR3 is CASSQATGPPYGYTF. CDR3 nucleotides: TGCGCCAGCAGCCAAGCCACTGGACCGCCCTATGGCTACACCTTC.

This sequence joins TRBV6-1 and TRBJ2-7; the D gene is possibly TRBD1 (6 bases). CDR1 is MNHNS, CDR2 SASEGT, per germline. V lost 7 bases and J lost 9, with 22 bases in between. This CDR3 region has 14 residues. The DNA for the CDR3 is TGTGCCAGCATCCTGACAGGCGGCCTACGTGGGCAGTACTTC. It encodes CASILTGGLRGQYF.

The genes are TRBV30 and TRBJ1-2; 9 positions match TRBD1. V was pared by 0 bases and J by 7 bases, with 12 bases of the junction left unmatched. The CDR3 totals 16 residues. The germline gives CDR1 GTSNPN, CDR2 SVGIG (reference sequence). The CDR3 bases are TGTGCCTGGAGTGTAGGTATGGGACAGGGTCGTTTTGGCTACACCTTC. It yields the protein CAWSVGMGQGRFGYTF. Based on the CDR3 plus reference TRBV30 and TRBJ1-2, the full variable domain is SQTIHQWPATLVQPVGSPLSLECTVEGTSNPNLYWYRQAAGRGLQLLFYSVGIGQISSEVPQNLSASRPQDRQFILSSKKLLLSDSGFYLCAWSVGMGQGRFGYTFGSGTRLTVV.

This chain joins TRBV2 and TRBJ2-3; 8 bases align to TRBD2. The germline CDR1 and CDR2 sequences are SNHLY and FYNNEI. The junction had 8 bases not matched to a gene; V was cut back by 9 bases and J by 12 bases. The CDR3 covers 11 residues. CDR3 in amino acids: CASSGLGPQYF. In nucleotides, the CDR3 is TGTGCCAGTTCGGGACTAGGACCCCAGTATTTT.

The chain has TRBV10-3 and TRBJ1-2; D uncertain. Germline-derived CDR1 and CDR2 are ENHRY and SYGVKD. The length of the CDR3 is 14 residues. The V end lost 4 bases, the J end lost 0 bases, and 9 bases lay between the germline ends. In DNA form, the CDR3 reads TGTGCCATCAGTGGAATACCTACTAACTATGGCTACACCTTC. This encodes CAISGIPTNYGYTF.

The rearrangement uses TRBV4-3 and TRBJ1-1, with a possible D match to TRBD1 (5 bases). Deletions cut 8 bases from V and 0 bases from J, with 13 bases between. Germline-derived CDR1 and CDR2 are LGHNA and YSLEER. There are 14 residues in the CDR3. CDR3 sequence (DNA): TGCGCCAGCTCGCCGGGGGGGGTGAACACTGAAGCTTTCTTT. Translation gives CASSPGGVNTEAFF.

Notes on this clone: At one end the junction does not follow the germline gene, possibly because of a read error. The chain carries TRBV27 and TRBJ2-7; D is perhaps TRBD1 (6 bases). Germline V gene lookup returns CDR1 MNHEY and CDR2 SMNVEV (reference sequence). CDR3 length equals 16 residues. CDR3 loop: CASTPNPTGSSYKQYF. In nucleotides, the CDR3 is TGTGCCAGCACCCCAAACCCCACAGGGTCCTCCTACAAGCAGTACTTC.

The chain has TRBV6-6 and TRBJ2-2; perhaps TRBD1 as D (6 bases). CDR1 MNHNY and CDR2 SVGAGI come from the germline V gene (reference sequence). CDR3 size: 14 residues. Trimming removed 8 bases at V and 1 base at J, with 11 bases between. The CDR3 here is CASEGRGNTGELFF. DNA of the CDR3: TGTGCCAGCGAGGGCAGGGGGAACACCGGGGAGCTGTTTTTT.

This clone has a handful of counts. The genes are TRBV10-3 and TRBJ2-2; D tentatively fits TRBD1 or TRBD2 (7 bases each). Trimming took 10 bases from V and 5 from J, leaving 14 bases between them. The germline V gene has CDR1 ENHRY and CDR2 SYGVKD. The CDR3 length is 13 residues. This CDR3 is CASQGEGTGELFF. In nucleotides, the CDR3 is TGTGCCAGCCAGGGGGAGGGAACCGGGGAGCTGTTTTTT.

A word on this clone: Other DNA sequences within the sample encode an identical CDR3. The CDR3 here is CASSPRGLLTTGELFF. CDR3 coding DNA: TGCGCCAGCAGCCCCCGCGGACTACTTACTACCGGGGAGCTGTTTTTT. The chain is built from TRBV5-1 and TRBJ2-2, with D possibly TRBD2 on 6 matching bases. Trimming shortened V by 4 bases and J by 5 bases, and 18 bases separated the two germline ends. The CDR3 spans 16 residues. Germline CDR1 and CDR2: SGHRS and YFSETQ. Supplemented by reference TRBV5-1 and TRBJ2-2, the full variable domain reads KAGVTQTPRYLIKTRGQQVTLSCSPISGHRSVSWYQQTPGQGLQFLFEYFSETQRNKGNFPGRFSGRQFSNSRSEMNVSTLELGDSALYLCASSPRGLLTTGELFFGEGSRLTVL.

This chain connects TRBV30 to TRBJ2-5; the D gene is possibly TRBD1 (5 bases). V lost 2 bases to trimming and J lost 2 bases, with 6 bases between them. The CDR3 sequence is 12 residues long. In germline, CDR1 is GTSNPN, CDR2 SVGIG (reference sequence). The CDR3 region has the DNA TGTGCCTGGAGTCGACAGCAAGAGACCCAGTACTTC. It specifies CAWSRQQETQYF.

This rearrangement joins TRBV6-5 to TRBJ2-2; 10 bases are shared with TRBD2. Unmatched junction bases numbered 3, after V lost 8 bases and J lost 3 bases. CDR3 size: 14 residues. Germline V gives CDR1 MNHEY, CDR2 SVGAGI. The CDR3 spells CASGAGGYTGELFF. CDR3 bases: TGTGCCAGCGGAGCGGGGGGGTACACCGGGGAGCTGTTTTTT.

The chain employs TRBV4-1 and TRBJ1-6; D is ambiguous. Germline V gene data show CDR1 as MGHRA and CDR2 as YSYEKL. With 0 bases removed from V and 10 bases from J, the gap between germline ends came to 7 bases. This CDR3 region has 13 residues. The CDR3 loop is CASSQDPRSPLHF. The CDR3 DNA reads TGCGCCAGCAGCCAAGATCCAAGATCACCCCTCCACTTT.

This chain links TRBV18 with TRBJ1-5, with D uncertain. CDR1 and CDR2 (germline): KGHSH, LQKENI. The CDR3 runs 13 residues. V was cut by 6 bases and J by 0 bases, with 6 bases left in between. CDR3 amino acids: CASSPYSNQPQHF. The DNA of the CDR3 is TGTGCCAGCTCCCCATATAGCAATCAGCCCCAGCATTTT. The full variable domain, in which reference TRBV18 and TRBJ1-5 provide the parts outside the CDR3, is NAGVMQNPRHLVRRRGQEARLRCSPMKGHSHVYWYRQLPEEGLKFMVYLQKENIIDESGMPKERFSAEFPKEGPSILRIQQVVRGDSAAYFCASSPYSNQPQHFGDGTRLSIL.

The CDR3 sequence is CASSQDGEEQFF. CDR3 nucleotides: TGTGCCAGCAGCCAAGATGGGGAGGAGCAGTTCTTC. V gene TRBV14 combines with J gene TRBJ2-1; a possible D gene is TRBD2 (5 bases). CDR3 length: 12 amino acids. Deletions cut 0 bases from V and 10 bases from J, with 7 bases between. Germline loops: CDR1 SGHDN, CDR2 FVKESK. The full variable domain, with the rest looked up from reference TRBV14 and TRBJ2-1, is EAGVTQFPSHSVIEKGQTVTLRCDPISGHDNLYWYRRVMGKEIKFLLHFVKESKQDESGMPNNRFLAERTGGTYSTLKVQPAELEDSGVYFCASSQDGEEQFFGPGTRLTVL.

The chain's CDR3 is CASSPLRGRGQETQYF. CDR3 DNA: TGTGCCAGCAGCCCCCTCCGGGGGCGGGGCCAAGAGACCCAGTACTTC. V and J are TRBV5-4 and TRBJ2-5; D is perhaps TRBD1 or TRBD2 (6 bases each). The CDR3 totals 16 residues. V lost 4 bases and J 1 base, leaving 17 bases between the germline ends. Per germline, CDR1 SGHNT and CDR2 YYREEE (reference sequence).

The chain employs TRBV6-6 and TRBJ1-5; D gene ambiguous. The V end was cut by 5 bases, the J end by 2 bases, with 16 bases between. Looked up from germline, CDR1 is MNHNY and CDR2 is SVGAGI (reference sequence). The CDR3 is 16 residues long. CDR3 region: CASSLRTGRGNQPQHF. The CDR3 DNA reads as TGTGCCAGCAGTCTAAGAACCGGGAGGGGCAATCAGCCCCAGCATTTT.

J is TRBJ2-1 and V is TRBV4-1, with 9 bases matching TRBD1. Unmatched junction bases numbered 4, after V lost 4 bases and J lost 3 bases. Looked up from germline, CDR1 is MGHRA and CDR2 is YSYEKL. This CDR3 has 15 amino acids. The DNA for the CDR3 is TGCGCCAGCAGCCGCGGGACAGGGTTCTACAATGAGCAGTTCTTC. This sequence encodes CASSRGTGFYNEQFF.

V is TRBV13 and J is TRBJ2-7, with 7 bases lining up with TRBD1. Trimming at V came to 9 bases and at J to 2 bases, leaving 7 bases not matched to a gene. The CDR3 consists of 13 residues. The germline V gene has CDR1 PRHDT and CDR2 FYEKMQ (reference sequence). DNA for the CDR3: TGTGCCAGAGGACAGGAAGACACCTACGAGCAGTACTTC. Translating it yields CARGQEDTYEQYF.

CDR3 coding DNA: TGTGCCAGCATTCAGTCCTACCTCGGGGAGCAGTTCTTC. It encodes CASIQSYLGEQFF. J is TRBJ2-1 and V is TRBV21-1; the table names TRBD2, a call not compared with the DNA. TRBV21-1 is a pseudogene. This CDR3 region has 13 residues.

The V and J genes are TRBV4-1 and TRBJ1-4; no clear D gene. Germline CDR1 reads MGHRA; CDR2 reads YSYEKL. This CDR3 spans 16 amino acids. V lost 0 bases and J 8 bases, leaving 16 bases between the germline ends. The CDR3 sequence: CASSQEVVGSGEKLFF. CDR3 in DNA: TGCGCCAGCAGCCAAGAAGTGGTAGGGTCGGGAGAAAAACTGTTTTTT.